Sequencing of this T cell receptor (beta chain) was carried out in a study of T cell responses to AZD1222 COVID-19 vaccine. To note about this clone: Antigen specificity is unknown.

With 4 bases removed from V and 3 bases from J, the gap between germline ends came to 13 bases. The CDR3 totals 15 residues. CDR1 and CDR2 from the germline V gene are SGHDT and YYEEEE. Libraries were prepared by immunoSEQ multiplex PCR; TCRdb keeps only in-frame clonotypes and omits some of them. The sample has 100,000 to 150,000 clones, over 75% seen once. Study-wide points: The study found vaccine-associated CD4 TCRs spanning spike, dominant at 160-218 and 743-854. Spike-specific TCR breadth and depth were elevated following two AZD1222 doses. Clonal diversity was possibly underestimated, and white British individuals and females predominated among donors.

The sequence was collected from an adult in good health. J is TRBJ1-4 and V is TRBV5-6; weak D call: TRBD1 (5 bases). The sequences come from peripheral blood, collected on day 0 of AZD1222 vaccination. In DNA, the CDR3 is TGTGCCAGCAGCGAGGGGACCACCTCTAATGAAAAACTGTTTTTT. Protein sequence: CASSEGTTSNEKLFF.